This T cell receptor (beta chain) was recovered during a study of blood T cell repertoires in COVID-19. The wider study: The United States, Italy and Spain provided the acute and convalescent COVID-19 samples.

In germline, CDR1 is SGDLS, CDR2 YYNGEE. With 7 bases clipped from V and 5 bases from J, the junction kept 5 bases outside the gene matches. The length of the CDR3 is 12 residues. Here immunoSEQ multiplex PCR was the method, and the copy in TCRdb shows in-frame clones only, minus some. The sample has approximately 440,000 clones, about 91% seen once. This clonotype originated in a woman in her fifties or sixties with COVID-19, enrolled during active disease. The genes are TRBV9 and TRBJ1-1, with 7 positions matching TRBD1. The sequencing sample was made of peripheral blood. This CDR3 reads CASGAGGTEAFF. CDR3 in DNA: TGTGCCAGCGGAGCAGGGGGGACTGAAGCTTTCTTT.